This entry lists 2 T cell receptor beta chains sequenced from one sample in a study of blood T cell repertoires in COVID-19. Some clones are missing from TCRdb's copy, which holds only in-frame ones; the method was immunoSEQ multiplex PCR. The table records about 170,000 clones, 83% of them present only once. Material: peripheral blood. The receptors derive from an elderly woman with acute or convalescent COVID-19.

The rearrangement uses TRBV29-1 and TRBJ2-3; D is perhaps TRBD2 (6 bases). V was clipped by 4 bases and J by 6 bases, with 23 bases between them. The CDR3 spans 16 residues. Germline CDR1 and CDR2: SQVTM and ANQGSEA. The CDR3 protein is CSVVNRTTPRRDTQYF. DNA for the CDR3: TGCAGCGTTGTAAACAGGACTACCCCTCGAAGGGATACGCAGTATTTT.

The chain couples TRBV5-1 to TRBJ1-1; D uncertain. The CDR3 is 13 amino acids. Germline CDR1 and CDR2: SGHRS and YFSETQ. V was shortened by 4 bases and J by 6 bases, with 13 bases between the two germline ends. The CDR3: CASSRPPGAEAFF. In DNA form, the CDR3 reads TGCGCCAGCAGCCGGCCCCCAGGCGCTGAAGCTTTCTTT.